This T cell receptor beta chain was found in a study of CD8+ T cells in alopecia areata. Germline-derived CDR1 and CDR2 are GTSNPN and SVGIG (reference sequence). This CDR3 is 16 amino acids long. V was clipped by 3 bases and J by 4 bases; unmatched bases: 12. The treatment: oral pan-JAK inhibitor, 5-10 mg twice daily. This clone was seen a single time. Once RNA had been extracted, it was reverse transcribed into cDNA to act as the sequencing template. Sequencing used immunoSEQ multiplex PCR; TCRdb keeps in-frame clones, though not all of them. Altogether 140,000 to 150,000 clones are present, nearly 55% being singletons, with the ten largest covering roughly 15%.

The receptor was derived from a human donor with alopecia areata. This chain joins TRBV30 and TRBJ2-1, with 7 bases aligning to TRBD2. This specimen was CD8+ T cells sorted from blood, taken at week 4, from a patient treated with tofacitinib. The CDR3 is CAWSPLKERGYNEQFF. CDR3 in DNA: TGTGCCTGGAGCCCCCTGAAGGAGCGGGGATACAATGAGCAGTTCTTC.